This TCR beta chain was identified in a study of breast tumors, draining lymph nodes, adjacent tissues. Findings and caveats of the study: Data only fit, rather than demonstrated, lymph node origin of most tumor T cells. Luminal-like breast cancer showed significantly higher tumor–nontumor repertoire similarity than basal-like. Most tumor T cells seemingly derive from lymph node, then expand in tumor.

Points on this clonotype: What it binds is not known. One end of the junction varies from germline; a read error may be responsible.

The lymph nodes were axillary draining lymph nodes from breast cancer patients. In TCRdb, the multiplex PCR reads were re-called with MiXCR into one record per CDR3 protein. The table lists 290,000 or so distinct CDR3 sequences, about 30% of them singletons, with approximately 1% in the top ten. The clonotype was recovered from a female donor with breast cancer. Some clones in this sample may be carry-over from other donors' samples. The sample was axillary lymph node tissue.

The CDR3 region is CSDRTGVHGYTF. CDR3 DNA: TGTAGCGACAGGACAGGGGTACATGGCTACACCTTC. The chain recombines TRBV29-1 with TRBJ1-2, with TRBD1 matching 9 bases. CDR1 and CDR2 (germline): SQVTM, ANQGSEA. CDR3 size: 12 residues.